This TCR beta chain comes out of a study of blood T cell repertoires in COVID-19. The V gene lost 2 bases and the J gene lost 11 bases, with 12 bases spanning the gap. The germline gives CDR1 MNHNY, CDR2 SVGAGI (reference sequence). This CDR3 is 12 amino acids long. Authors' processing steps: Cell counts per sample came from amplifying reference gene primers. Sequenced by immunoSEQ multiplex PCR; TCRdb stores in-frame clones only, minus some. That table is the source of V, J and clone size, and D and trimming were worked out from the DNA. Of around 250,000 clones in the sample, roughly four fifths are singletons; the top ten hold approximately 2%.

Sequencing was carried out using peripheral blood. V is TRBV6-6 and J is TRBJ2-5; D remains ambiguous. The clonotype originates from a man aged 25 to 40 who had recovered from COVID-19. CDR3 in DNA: TGTGCCAGCAGTTACCCCGCTAGGCAACAGTACTTC. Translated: CASSYPARQQYF.